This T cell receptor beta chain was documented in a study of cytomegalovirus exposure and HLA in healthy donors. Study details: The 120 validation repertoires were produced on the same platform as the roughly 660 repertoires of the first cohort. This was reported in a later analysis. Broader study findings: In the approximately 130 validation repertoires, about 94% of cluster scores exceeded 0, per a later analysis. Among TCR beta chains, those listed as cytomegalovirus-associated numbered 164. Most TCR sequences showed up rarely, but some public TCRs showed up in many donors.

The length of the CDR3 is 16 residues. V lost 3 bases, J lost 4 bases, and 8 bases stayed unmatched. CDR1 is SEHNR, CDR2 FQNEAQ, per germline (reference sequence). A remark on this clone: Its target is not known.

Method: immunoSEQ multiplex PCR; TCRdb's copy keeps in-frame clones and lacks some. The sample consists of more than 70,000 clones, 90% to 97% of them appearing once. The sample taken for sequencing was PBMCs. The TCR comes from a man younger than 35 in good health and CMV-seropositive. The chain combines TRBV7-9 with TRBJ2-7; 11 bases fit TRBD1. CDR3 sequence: CASSLDRGLLGYEQYF. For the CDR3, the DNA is TGTGCCAGCAGCTTGGACAGGGGGCTCCTTGGATACGAGCAGTACTTC.